This passage covers 3 T cell receptor beta chains from one sample sequenced in a study of blood T cell repertoires in COVID-19. Libraries were prepared by immunoSEQ multiplex PCR; TCRdb keeps only in-frame clonotypes and omits some of them. The sample shows about 280,000 clones, roughly 90% of them seen only once. Sequenced input: PBMCs or T cells enriched from blood (not recorded which). These receptor sequences come from a woman in her 30s who had recovered from COVID-19.

The rearrangement uses TRBV9 and TRBJ2-1; tentative D call: TRBD2 (5 bases). With 2 bases removed from V and 7 bases from J, the gap between germline ends came to 13 bases. The germline CDR1 and CDR2 sequences are SGDLS and YYNGEE. The CDR3 is made up of 14 amino acids. Written as DNA, the CDR3 is TGTGCCAGCAGCGTTGGAGCTCGGGAAAATGAGCAGTTCTTC. Its translation: CASSVGARENEQFF.

This chain connects TRBV7-2 to TRBJ1-6; no firm D call. CDR1 SGHTA and CDR2 FQGNSA come from the germline V gene. The CDR3 length is 16 residues. V was clipped by 6 bases and J by 2 bases, with 14 bases between them. CDR3 loop: CASSIRPGTYNSPLHF. The CDR3 coding sequence is TGTGCCAGCAGTATACGGCCGGGAACCTATAATTCACCCCTCCACTTT. Looking up the rest from reference TRBV7-2 and TRBJ1-6 gives the full variable domain: GAGVSQSPSNKVTEKGKDVELRCDPISGHTALYWYRQSLGQGLEFLIYFQGNSAPDKSGLPSDRFSAERTGGSVSTLTIQRTQQEDSAVYLCASSIRPGTYNSPLHFGNGTRLTVT.

This rearrangement joins TRBV21-1 to TRBJ2-3; the table assigns TRBD2, which was not confirmed against the DNA. TRBV21-1 is flagged as a pseudogene. The CDR3 totals 17 residues. The CDR3 bases are TGTGCCAGCAGCAGGTCAACGACTAGCGGGCAAACAGATACGCAGTATTTT. Translating it yields CASSRSTTSGQTDTQYF.